What follows are 4 T cell receptor beta chains derived from one specimen sequenced in a study of blood T cell repertoires in COVID-19. Profiled with immunoSEQ multiplex PCR; TCRdb holds only in-frame clones, not every one. The sample carries hundreds of thousands of clones, 87% recorded once. Material for sequencing was peripheral blood. These TCRs come from a man aged 18 to 29 with active or convalescent COVID-19.

The chain employs TRBV28 and TRBJ1-1, with TRBD1 as a possible D gene (5 bases). CDR1 and CDR2 from the germline V gene are MDHEN and SYDVKM. V lost 8 bases and J 1 base, leaving 8 bases between the germline ends. The CDR3 contains 12 residues. This chain's CDR3 is CASGRGNTEAFF. DNA for the CDR3: TGTGCCAGCGGAAGGGGGAACACTGAAGCTTTCTTT. Looking up the rest from reference TRBV28 and TRBJ1-1 gives the full variable domain: DVKVTQSSRYLVKRTGEKVFLECVQDMDHENMFWYRQDPGLGLRLIYFSYDVKMKEKGDIPEGYSVSREKKERFSLILESASTNQTSMYLCASGRGNTEAFFGQGTRLTVV.

The rearrangement joins TRBV9 to TRBJ1-1; tentatively, D is TRBD1 (6 bases). The CDR3 sequence is 14 residues long. Trimming left V 2 bases short and J 0 bases short, with 8 bases between. CDR1 is SGDLS, CDR2 YYNGEE, per germline. As DNA, the CDR3 is TGTGCCAGCAGCGTGACAGGTATGAACACTGAAGCTTTCTTT. It is translated as CASSVTGMNTEAFF.

The rearrangement joins TRBV7-6 to TRBJ2-7; the match to TRBD2 covers 8 bases. CDR3 length: 16 amino acids. From germline, CDR1 is SGHVS and CDR2 FNYEAQ. Losses at the gene ends were 5 bases for V and 0 bases for J; bases not matched to a gene: 9. The chain's CDR3 is CASSPHYSGASYEQYF. CDR3 coding DNA: TGTGCCAGCAGCCCGCATTATAGCGGGGCCTCCTACGAGCAGTACTTC. Full variable domain (remainder filled in from reference TRBV7-6 and TRBJ2-7): GAGVSQSPRYKVTKRGQDVALRCDPISGHVSLYWYRQALGQGPEFLTYFNYEAQQDKSGLPNDRFSAERPEGSISTLTIQRTEQRDSAMYRCASSPHYSGASYEQYFGPGTRLTVT.

This clone was observed a single time. The J gene is TRBJ1-1, the V gene TRBV28, with 8 nucleotides matching TRBD1. The CDR3 sequence is 17 residues long. The V gene end was trimmed by 4 bases and the J gene end by 4 bases; junction bases not matched to a gene: 14. From germline, CDR1 is MDHEN and CDR2 SYDVKM. The CDR3 sequence: CASSSPRQDRVGTEAFF. The CDR3 bases are TGTGCCAGCAGTTCTCCGAGGCAGGACAGGGTAGGCACTGAAGCTTTCTTT.